The TCR beta chain described here comes from a study of beta chain features in type 1 diabetes. Study information: All samples together contributed some 100,000,000 sorted cells for examination.

General study points: Researchers report that Type 1 diabetes patients had moderately but significantly shorter TCRB CDR3s across all four CD4+ subsets.

The ends were cut back, 2 bases at V and 1 base at J, with 6 bases in the middle. The CDR3 consists of 14 residues. Germline V CDR1 and CDR2: MGHDK, SYGVNS. All of the isolated RNA was reverse transcribed, so expressed TCRB transcripts were sequenced. Naive, central memory and regulatory T cell samples averaged roughly 3.4 million immunoSEQ reads each. The assay was immunoSEQ multiplex PCR, and TCRdb's table has in-frame clones only and misses some. Of a few hundred thousand clones in the sample, about 14% were seen once. A word on this clone: Its antigen is still unknown.

This receptor was taken from a man aged 30 to 45 with type 1 diabetes. J is TRBJ2-4 and V is TRBV25-1; D is possibly TRBD2 (6 bases). Sequencing was performed on naive CD4+ T cells from blood. The CDR3 DNA is TGTGCCAGCAGTGAAGGGGGGGCCAAAAACATTCAGTACTTC. Amino acid sequence: CASSEGGAKNIQYF.